This T cell receptor (beta chain) was obtained from a study of blood T cell repertoires in COVID-19. Per germline, CDR1 MDHEN and CDR2 SYDVKM. Trimming took 4 bases from V and 4 from J; bases not matched to a gene: 7. There are 15 residues in the CDR3. The method was immunoSEQ multiplex PCR; TCRdb's version includes in-frame clones alone and lacks a portion of them. The top ten clones hold 3% of a sample with 350,000 to 400,000 clones, roughly 84% of them seen once. In its sample, this clone was seen once. Sequenced material: PBMCs or T cells enriched from blood (not recorded which). The chain uses TRBV28 and TRBJ1-2, with 9 bases identical to TRBD1. The TCR originated in a woman aged 30 to 39 who had recovered from COVID-19. CDR3 bases: TGTGCCAGCAGTTACCCGGGACAGGGAACCTATGGCTACACCTTC. This sequence encodes CASSYPGQGTYGYTF.